The 24 T cell receptor beta chains listed next were all sequenced from one sample in a study of identical twins. TCRdb re-called the 5' RACE reads through MiXCR, storing one row per CDR3 protein. The data hold 690,000 or so distinct CDR3 sequences, with about 9.4% observed a single time. The data also belong to a second study, concerning yellow fever vaccine responses in identical twins.

Sequenced sample: PBMCs. These receptors came from a woman aged 18-29 years in good health.

This chain uses TRBV7-9 with TRBJ2-1; 8 nucleotides match TRBD2. The CDR3 totals 14 residues. V dropped 5 bases and J dropped 8; count of bases not matched to a gene: 8. Germline CDR1 reads SEHNR; CDR2 reads FQNEAQ (reference sequence). CDR3 sequence reads: CASSPTAGVYEQFF. As DNA, the CDR3 is TGTGCCAGCAGCCCTACAGCGGGAGTGTATGAGCAGTTCTTC.

This sequence joins TRBV14 and TRBJ2-7; weak D call: TRBD1 (5 bases). The CDR3 has 16 residues. Germline CDR1 is SGHDN and CDR2 is FVKESK. V lost 1 base and J 2 bases, leaving 15 bases between the germline ends. The CDR3 DNA reads as TGTGCCAGCAGCCAAGCCAGACAGCCCCTTACCTACGAGCAGTACTTC. Residues: CASSQARQPLTYEQYF.

This clonotype turned up a few times. The chain joins TRBV20-1 to TRBJ2-7; tentative D call: TRBD1 (5 bases). Germline CDR1 DFQATT, CDR2 SNEGSKA (reference sequence). Deletions cut 3 bases from V and 4 bases from J, with 19 bases between. The CDR3 has 15 residues. CDR3 protein: CSASRLAGMGYEQYF. The CDR3 DNA sequence: TGCAGTGCTAGCCGTCTTGCAGGGATGGGTTACGAGCAGTACTTC.

The gene calls are TRBV20-1 and TRBJ2-1, with D uncertain. The CDR3 consists of 12 residues. CDR1 is DFQATT and CDR2 is SNEGSKA in the germline V gene (reference sequence). V dropped 6 bases and J dropped 3 bases, with 9 bases sitting between them. The CDR3 nucleotides read TGCAGTGCCCCGGAAGACTACAATGAGCAGTTCTTC. It translates to CSAPEDYNEQFF.

This chain connects TRBV4-3 to TRBJ2-7; D is undetermined. CDR3 length equals 14 residues. Trimming cost V 1 base and J 6 bases, with 13 bases left between them. CDR1 and CDR2 (germline): LGHNA, YSLEER. The CDR3 DNA is TGCGCCAGCAGCCAAGGTGCTAGTCTGGGCGAGCAGTACTTC. It is translated as CASSQGASLGEQYF.

This clonotype came up once. V is TRBV5-4 and J is TRBJ1-1; 7 bases are shared with TRBD1. V shed 0 bases, J shed 6 bases, and the junction held 23 bases outside the gene matches. This CDR3 region has 20 residues. Germline lookup yields CDR1 SGHNT and CDR2 YYREEE (reference sequence). The CDR3 nucleotides read TGTGCCAGCAGCTTGGCCGGGGGACAGATGACGCATAGTTGGTTCGCTGAAGCTTTCTTT. Translating it yields CASSLAGGQMTHSWFAEAFF.

This clonotype has just a few counts. The V gene is TRBV6-5, the J gene TRBJ2-7; D gene ambiguous. This CDR3 has 14 residues. Trimming took off 2 bases at V and 0 bases at J, with 8 bases between the two ends. Per germline, CDR1 MNHEY and CDR2 SVGAGI. The CDR3, as DNA: TGTGCCAGCAGTTACGAGATACTCTCCTACGAGCAGTACTTC. Translation gives CASSYEILSYEQYF.

This clonotype turned up a few times. V gene TRBV24-1 combines with J gene TRBJ1-2, with 8 nucleotides matching TRBD1. The CDR3 sequence is 17 residues long. Looked up from germline, CDR1 is KGHDR and CDR2 is SFDVKD. With 3 bases clipped from V and 2 bases from J, the junction kept 10 bases outside the gene matches. CDR3 in DNA: TGTGCCACCAGTGATCTCAGGGGGCGATCACCAAACTATGGCTACACCTTC. Protein: CATSDLRGRSPNYGYTF.

The sample holds many counts of this clonotype. The genes are TRBV5-1 and TRBJ2-7; TRBD2 matches 9 bases. From germline, CDR1 is SGHRS and CDR2 YFSETQ. Unmatched junction bases numbered 11, after V lost 4 bases and J lost 0 bases. The CDR3 is 17 residues long. The CDR3 DNA follows: TGCGCCAGCAGCCGGGAGGTCTTAGCGGGGGACTCCTACGAGCAGTACTTC. This translates into CASSREVLAGDSYEQYF.

J is TRBJ2-1 and V is TRBV11-1, with a possible D match to TRBD1 (6 bases). V was shortened by 4 bases and J by 0 bases, with 19 bases between the two germline ends. CDR1 and CDR2 from the germline V gene are SGHAT and FQDESV (reference sequence). The CDR3 runs to 18 residues. The CDR3 DNA reads as TGTGCCAGCAGCTGGTCCCGGGACAAGTTGGACTCCTACAATGAGCAGTTCTTC. Its translation: CASSWSRDKLDSYNEQFF. Full variable domain (outside the CDR3, taken from reference TRBV11-1 and TRBJ2-1): EAEVAQSPRYKITEKSQAVAFWCDPISGHATLYWYRQILGQGPELLVQFQDESVVDDSQLPKDRFSAERLKGVDSTLKIQPAELGDSAMYLCASSWSRDKLDSYNEQFFGPGTRLTVL.

V usage is TRBV20-1 and J usage is TRBJ2-3, with TRBD2 matching over 11 bases. Losses at the gene ends were 2 bases for V and 4 bases for J; bases not matched to a gene: 5. The CDR3 length is 15 residues. CDR1 DFQATT and CDR2 SNEGSKA come from the germline V gene (reference sequence). This CDR3 is CSARRLAGSPDTQYF. CDR3 nucleotide sequence: TGCAGTGCTAGACGACTAGCGGGGAGTCCAGATACGCAGTATTTT.

This clonotype was observed at least ten times. The chain employs TRBV20-1 and TRBJ1-2; no reliable D call. Germline values: CDR1 DFQATT, CDR2 SNEGSKA (reference sequence). This CDR3 is built from 14 residues. V was cut by 0 bases and J by 2 bases, with 10 bases left in between. In DNA, the CDR3 is TGCAGTGCTAGAGATCCAGCAGAAAACTATGGCTACACCTTC. It yields the protein CSARDPAENYGYTF.

This clonotype appeared a single time. The chain couples TRBV23-1 to TRBJ1-5, with D maybe TRBD1 (5 bases). TRBV23-1 is given ORF status, its function remaining uncertain. Trimming removed 7 bases from V and 7 bases from J, with 14 bases in between. The CDR3 has 13 residues. The CDR3 coding sequence is TGCGCCAGCACCGGGGGGAGGGTCCAGCCCCAGCATTTT. It encodes CASTGGRVQPQHF.

In this sample, this clonotype turned up many times. V gene TRBV20-1 combines with J gene TRBJ2-7, with 7 nucleotides matching TRBD1. The CDR3 length is 15 residues. The V and J ends lost 1 base and 5 bases, in that order; junction bases with no gene match: 11. Germline CDR1 DFQATT, CDR2 SNEGSKA (reference sequence). The CDR3 here is CSARAPRGRGDEQYF. CDR3 nucleotide sequence: TGCAGTGCTAGAGCTCCGAGGGGGCGCGGAGACGAGCAGTACTTC.

The table lists this clonotype with many counts. This rearrangement joins TRBV7-9 to TRBJ2-4; D is unclear. CDR3 size: 11 residues. V gave up 10 bases and J gave up 9 bases, with 13 bases separating them. CDR1 SEHNR and CDR2 FQNEAQ come from the germline V gene (reference sequence). The CDR3 loop is CAIIDGGIQYF. DNA for the CDR3: TGTGCCATAATAGACGGTGGCATTCAGTACTTC. The whole variable domain, remainder taken from reference TRBV7-9 and TRBJ2-4, is DTGVSQNPRHKITKRGQNVTFRCDPISEHNRLYWYRQTLGQGPEFLTYFQNEAQLEKSRLLSDRFSAERPKGSFSTLEIQRTEQGDSAMYLCAIIDGGIQYFGAGTRLSVL.

There are many counts of this clonotype. The chain joins TRBV4-3 to TRBJ1-4; a weak D match, TRBD1 (6 bases). The V and J ends lost 1 base and 7 bases respectively, with 13 bases between them. Germline CDR1 and CDR2: LGHNA and YSLEER. There are 15 residues in the CDR3. In DNA, the CDR3 is TGCGCCAGCAGCCAAGTTGCAGGGGTCGGTGAAAAACTGTTTTTT. This translates into CASSQVAGVGEKLFF.

The chain employs TRBV5-4 and TRBJ2-4; 10 bases are shared with TRBD2. Per the germline V gene, CDR1 is SGHNT and CDR2 is YYREEE (reference sequence). The CDR3 covers 16 residues. V shed 5 bases, J shed 5 bases, and the junction held 10 bases outside the gene matches. Written as DNA, the CDR3 is TGTGCCAGCAGGTCCCTTAGGACTAGCGGCGAAAACATTCAGTACTTC. As protein: CASRSLRTSGENIQYF.

This clonotype has a count of ten or more. This rearrangement joins TRBV4-3 to TRBJ2-5, with D maybe TRBD1 (5 bases). The germline V gene encodes CDR1 LGHNA and CDR2 YSLEER. V was clipped by 1 base and J by 0 bases, with 9 bases between them. This CDR3 contains 15 residues. CDR3 in DNA: TGCGCCAGCAGCCAAGCCCGACAGAACCAAGAGACCCAGTACTTC. Translation: CASSQARQNQETQYF.

This clonotype has ten or more counts. This chain uses TRBV15 with TRBJ2-7; D is ambiguous. This CDR3 has 11 residues. V gave up 1 base and J gave up 6 bases, with 4 bases separating them. CDR1 and CDR2 from the germline V gene are LNHNV and YYDKDF (reference sequence). CDR3 nucleotides: TGTGCCACCAGCAGAGTGGGCGAGCAGTACTTC. Translating it yields CATSRVGEQYF.

This sequence joins TRBV7-9 and TRBJ2-6; D unresolved. This CDR3 region has 16 residues. V lost 1 base and J 1 base, leaving 8 bases between the germline ends. Germline values: CDR1 SEHNR, CDR2 FQNEAQ (reference sequence). The CDR3: CASSLGVGSGANVLTF. The DNA of the CDR3 is TGTGCCAGCAGCTTAGGGGTAGGATCTGGGGCCAACGTCCTGACTTTC.

This clonotype was picked up a small number of times. This rearrangement joins TRBV5-6 to TRBJ2-1; TRBD2 matches at 12 bases. Germline V gene lookup returns CDR1 SGHDT and CDR2 YYEEEE. Trimming removed 0 bases from V and 8 bases from J; junction bases left unmatched: 6. This CDR3 comprises 16 residues. CDR3 sequence reads: CASSLASGRAWDEQFF. CDR3 nucleotides: TGTGCCAGCAGCTTGGCTAGCGGGAGGGCCTGGGATGAGCAGTTCTTC.

There are a few counts of this clonotype. This chain links TRBV20-1 with TRBJ2-1, with 13 bases aligning to TRBD2. The CDR3 sequence is 15 residues long. Germline V gene lookup returns CDR1 DFQATT and CDR2 SNEGSKA (reference sequence). V lost 5 bases to trimming and J lost 9 bases; unmatched junction nucleotides: 10. DNA for the CDR3: TGCAGTGCTTTCCGGACTAGCGGGAGTTCAAGTGAGCAGTTCTTC. It encodes CSAFRTSGSSSEQFF.

This clonotype appeared a few times. This sequence joins TRBV11-3 and TRBJ2-1; TRBD1 agrees at 11 bases. This CDR3 comprises 16 residues. V shed 4 bases, J shed 6 bases, and the junction held 8 bases outside the gene matches. Germline CDR1 SGHNT, CDR2 YENEEA. The CDR3: CASSSWGTGGVNEQFF. The CDR3, as DNA: TGTGCCAGCAGCTCGTGGGGGACAGGGGGTGTCAATGAGCAGTTCTTC.

The chain carries TRBV5-1 and TRBJ2-1, with 11 bases fitting TRBD2. The CDR3 spans 17 residues. CDR1 is SGHRS, CDR2 YFSETQ, per germline. Trimming cost V 1 base and J 5 bases; bases outside gene matches: 8. For the CDR3, the DNA is TGCGCCAGCAGCTTGTTAGCGGGAGGGCCGTCGGACAATGAGCAGTTCTTC. Residues: CASSLLAGGPSDNEQFF.